This T cell receptor (beta chain) was sequenced for a study of shared clonotypes between healthy human individuals. Study results and caveats: It was the non-shared clonotypes that had lower generation probabilities than clonotypes shared by all four donors. It was anticipated that sequencing depth would influence how many clonotypes donors shared.

Several immunoSEQ 96-well plates shared each subset's DNA, each plate a replicate. For sorted subsets, about 200 ng DNA per replicate equaled approximately 32,000 T cell genomes. Clones were sequenced by immunoSEQ multiplex PCR, and TCRdb holds only the in-frame ones, with some missing. The table records roughly 1,500,000 clones, 98% of them present only once. On this clone itself: Its antigen is currently unknown.

Per the germline V gene, CDR1 is KGHSH and CDR2 is LQKENI. The CDR3 extends over 13 amino acids. V lost 5 bases and J lost 4, with 11 bases in between. V and J are TRBV18 and TRBJ1-2; D gene uncertain. The receptor's source is a man aged 30-40 years in good health. Sample: naive CD4+ T cells sorted from blood. Subset given: CD45RA+ positively selected. CDR3 amino acids: CASSSSTGYGYTF. The CDR3 DNA is TGTGCCAGCTCATCGAGCACCGGCTATGGCTACACCTTC.